The 16 T cell receptor beta chains listed next were all sequenced from one sample in a study of identical twins. TCRdb reprocessed the 5' RACE reads with MiXCR, giving one entry per CDR3 protein. The table includes around 1.7 million distinct CDR3 sequences, 32% detected once. Sequenced material: cord blood. The receptors were sampled from a newborn girl in good health.

The sample holds many counts of this clonotype. The genes are TRBV3-1 and TRBJ2-7; 9 bases align to TRBD2. CDR3 size: 14 residues. V shed 3 bases and J 2 bases; nucleotides not matched to a gene: 2. Germline-derived CDR1 and CDR2 are LGHDT and YNNKEL (reference sequence). CDR3: CASSQGLATYEQYF. CDR3 bases: TGTGCCAGCAGCCAGGGACTAGCCACCTACGAGCAGTACTTC.

The V gene is TRBV7-2, the J gene TRBJ2-1; TRBD2 matches at 8 bases. In germline, CDR1 is SGHTA, CDR2 FQGNSA. The V and J ends lost 5 bases and 4 bases, in that order; junction bases with no gene match: 7. The CDR3 runs to 15 residues. The chain's CDR3 is CASSRSGIRYNEQFF. For the CDR3, the DNA is TGTGCCAGCAGCCGTAGCGGGATCCGATACAATGAGCAGTTCTTC.

V usage is TRBV29-1 and J usage is TRBJ2-7; possibly TRBD1 for D (6 bases). Germline lookup yields CDR1 SQVTM and CDR2 ANQGSEA. The V gene lost 8 bases and the J gene lost 3 bases, with 17 bases spanning the gap. The CDR3 has 13 amino acids. For the CDR3, the DNA is TGCAGCTATACAGGGAAGGGAATCTACGAGCAGTACTTC. This sequence encodes CSYTGKGIYEQYF.

This clonotype turned up a few times. The chain joins TRBV20-1 to TRBJ2-3; TRBD2 matches at 8 bases. Germline CDR1 DFQATT, CDR2 SNEGSKA (reference sequence). The CDR3 is 14 residues long. Trimming removed 5 bases from V and 4 bases from J; junction bases left unmatched: 8. CDR3 bases: TGCAGTGCTGGAGGACTAGCCTGGCCAGATACGCAGTATTTT. The encoded protein is CSAGGLAWPDTQYF.

The chain employs TRBV12-3 or TRBV12-4 and TRBJ2-3; no definite D call. Trimming stripped 6 bases from V and 4 bases from J, with 8 bases between. The CDR3 loop spans 12 amino acids. The CDR3 protein is CASRQSADTQYF. CDR3 nucleotides: TGTGCCAGCAGGCAGAGTGCAGATACGCAGTATTTT.

This clonotype occurred a few times. The chain is built from TRBV29-1 and TRBJ2-5, with 7 nucleotides matching TRBD1. Germline CDR1 is SQVTM and CDR2 is ANQGSEA. The CDR3 runs to 14 residues. J was trimmed by 1 base and V by 7 bases; bases with no gene match: 9. The CDR3 sequence is CSGRPGTAQETQYF. The CDR3 nucleotides are TGCAGCGGACGACCCGGGACAGCCCAAGAGACCCAGTACTTC.

CDR3 nucleotide sequence: TGTGCCAGCAGCCAAGGAGGGGGTGCTTTCGGACTAGCAAACAATGAGCAGTTCTTC. Amino acid sequence: CASSQGGGAFGLANNEQFF. The chain joins TRBV3-1 to TRBJ2-1; 8 bases fit TRBD2. CDR3 length equals 19 residues. V shed 1 base, J shed 5 bases, and the junction held 16 bases outside the gene matches. Per germline, CDR1 LGHDT and CDR2 YNNKEL (reference sequence).

This chain connects TRBV20-1 to TRBJ1-1, with TRBD1 as a possible D gene (5 bases). This CDR3 is built from 17 residues. V was trimmed by 2 bases and J by 4 bases, leaving 23 bases between them. CDR1 is DFQATT, CDR2 SNEGSKA, per germline (reference sequence). The CDR3 sequence: CSARNYLVGDPGTEAFF. CDR3 in DNA: TGCAGTGCTAGAAATTATCTGGTAGGGGATCCCGGCACTGAAGCTTTCTTT.

The chain couples TRBV5-4 to TRBJ2-1; TRBD2 matches at 9 bases. The V and J ends lost 4 bases and 6 bases, in that order; junction bases with no gene match: 8. Germline V gene sequence: CDR1 SGHNT, CDR2 YYREEE (reference sequence). There are 15 residues in the CDR3. The CDR3 region has the DNA TGTGCCAGCAGCCGTCCAGCGGGAGGTTCCAATGAGCAGTTCTTC. Translated, it gives CASSRPAGGSNEQFF.

Remarks on this clonotype: With only one base between it and a far larger clone, this is likely a read error. This rearrangement joins TRBV19 to TRBJ2-7; no firm D call. The CDR3 has 11 amino acids. Germline CDR1 reads LNHDA; CDR2 reads SQIVND (reference sequence). V gave up 1 base and J gave up 12 bases, with 10 bases separating them. The chain's CDR3 is CASSIGETRYF. The CDR3 DNA reads as TGTGCCAGTAGTATAGGAGAGACCCGGTACTTC.

This clonotype has more than one count but fewer than ten. V and J are TRBV20-1 and TRBJ1-5; D gene ambiguous. This CDR3 is 12 amino acids long. The V end lost 7 bases, the J end lost 6 bases, and 13 bases lay between the germline ends. The V gene's germline CDR1 is DFQATT and CDR2 SNEGSKA (reference sequence). As DNA, the CDR3 is TGCAGTGTGGCGAGGGCTGGTCAGCCCCAGCATTTT. Translation: CSVARAGQPQHF.

This clonotype has a count of ten or more. V gene TRBV6-2 or TRBV6-3 combines with J gene TRBJ1-2, with 9 bases aligning to TRBD1. CDR3 length: 14 amino acids. The germline V gene encodes CDR1 MNHEY and CDR2 SVGEGT. J lost 4 bases, V lost 0 bases, and 0 bases had no gene match. CDR3: CASSYSTGGYGYTF. The CDR3 coding sequence is TGTGCCAGCAGTTACTCGACAGGGGGCTATGGCTACACCTTC.

Worth noting for this clonotype: A clone one base away is much larger, so this may be a read error. V usage is TRBV14 and J usage is TRBJ2-1; TRBD1 might be the D (6 bases). V was clipped by 1 base and J by 12 bases, with 10 bases between them. The germline CDR1 and CDR2 sequences are SGHDN and FVKESK. The CDR3 totals 12 residues. The CDR3, as DNA: TGTGCCAGCAGCCAAGTAGAACAGGGGCAGTTCTTC. Translating gives CASSQVEQGQFF.

V and J are TRBV11-2 and TRBJ2-1, with D perhaps matching TRBD2 (7 bases). The CDR3 is made up of 16 amino acids. The germline V gene has CDR1 SGHAT and CDR2 FQNNGV. V lost 5 bases, J lost 3 bases, and 17 bases lay in between. The CDR3 nucleotides are TGTGCCAGCAGCGTCGCGGGGGCCCCTTTCTACAATGAGCAGTTCTTC. Translation: CASSVAGAPFYNEQFF. Variable domain in full (rest from reference TRBV11-2 and TRBJ2-1): EAGVAQSPRYKIIEKRQSVAFWCNPISGHATLYWYQQILGQGPKLLIQFQNNGVVDDSQLPKDRFSAERLKGVDSTLKIQPAKLEDSAVYLCASSVAGAPFYNEQFFGPGTRLTVL.

This clonotype was seen ten or more times. This rearrangement joins TRBV29-1 to TRBJ2-3, with 7 bases matching TRBD2. There are 19 residues in the CDR3. Per the germline V gene, CDR1 is SQVTM and CDR2 is ANQGSEA. J was trimmed by 0 bases and V by 0 bases; bases with no gene match: 15. The CDR3 sequence: CSVEDPPLGGVSSTDTQYF. The CDR3 coding sequence is TGCAGCGTTGAAGATCCCCCTTTGGGGGGGGTTTCTAGCACAGATACGCAGTATTTT.

This clonotype was seen a handful of times. V gene TRBV19 combines with J gene TRBJ1-1; D gene unclear. Trimming removed 0 bases from V and 0 bases from J, with 14 bases in between. CDR1 LNHDA and CDR2 SQIVND come from the germline V gene (reference sequence). CDR3 length equals 17 residues. This CDR3 reads CASSIDLMRSMNTEAFF. The DNA for the CDR3 is TGTGCCAGTAGTATAGACCTCATGCGCTCCATGAACACTGAAGCTTTCTTT. The variable domain in full, with the rest retrieved from reference TRBV19 and TRBJ1-1, is DGGITQSPKYLFRKEGQNVTLSCEQNLNHDAMYWYRQDPGQGLRLIYYSQIVNDFQKGDIAEGYSVSREKKESFPLTVTSAQKNPTAFYLCASSIDLMRSMNTEAFFGQGTRLTVV.